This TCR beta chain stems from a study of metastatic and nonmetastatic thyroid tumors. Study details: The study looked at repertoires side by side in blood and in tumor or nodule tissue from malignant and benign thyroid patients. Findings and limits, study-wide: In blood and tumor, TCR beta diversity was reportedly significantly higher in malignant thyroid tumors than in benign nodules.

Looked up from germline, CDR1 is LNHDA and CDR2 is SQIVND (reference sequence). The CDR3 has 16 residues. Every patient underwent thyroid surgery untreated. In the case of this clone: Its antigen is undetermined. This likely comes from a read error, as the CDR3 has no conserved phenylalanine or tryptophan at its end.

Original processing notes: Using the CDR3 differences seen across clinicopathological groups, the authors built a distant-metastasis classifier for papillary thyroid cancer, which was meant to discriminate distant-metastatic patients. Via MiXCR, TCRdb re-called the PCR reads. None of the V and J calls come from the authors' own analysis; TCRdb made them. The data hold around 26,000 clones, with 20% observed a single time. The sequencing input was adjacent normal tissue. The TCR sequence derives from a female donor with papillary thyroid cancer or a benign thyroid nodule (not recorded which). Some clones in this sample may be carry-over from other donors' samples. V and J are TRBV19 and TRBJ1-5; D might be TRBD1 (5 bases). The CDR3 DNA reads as TGTGCCAGTAGCACCCTAAAACAGGTTGGCAATCAGCACCAGCATTCT. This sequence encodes CASSTLKQVGNQHQHS.